A selection of T cell receptor beta chains follows, all from one sample in a study of CD8 T cells in Susac syndrome. TCRdb re-analysed the immunoSEQ multiplex PCR reads in MiXCR, keeping a single row per CDR3 protein. The repertoire holds hundreds of thousands of distinct CDR3 sequences, with approximately 85% as singletons. The source material was CD8+ T cells from PBMCs. These receptor sequences come from a human donor with multiple sclerosis. Each CDR3 is given with its conserved first and last residue. The order of the fields is V gene, J gene, clone size, D gene, CDR3 protein. D genes are given only for firm matches. Only some rows state a clone size, as once, few, many or a class for expanded clones.

TRBV11-1	TRBJ2-5	.	TRBD2	CASSPKLGLAGGGNQETQYF
TRBV7-3	TRBJ2-1	.	TRBD1	CASSLTGPNEQFF
TRBV19	TRBJ2-1	.	TRBD1	CASSIRGTGGYNEQFF
TRBV6-2/TRBV6-3	TRBJ2-3	.	TRBD2	CASRPSGGNTDTQYF
TRBV6-1	TRBJ1-1	.	.	CASRDLTGNTEAFF
TRBV20-1	TRBJ1-1	.	.	CSARGWHTEAFF
TRBV25-1	TRBJ1-6	.	.	CASSEYGRDNSPLHF
TRBV30	TRBJ1-2	.	.	CAWSVGARGYTF
TRBV10-2	TRBJ1-1	.	TRBD1	CASSELVGGFTEAFF
TRBV27	TRBJ2-7	.	.	CASSSEPSGADEQYF
TRBV29-1	TRBJ1-2	.	TRBD1	CSVLPDRDWLHGYTF
TRBV28	TRBJ2-3	.	.	CASSFLVSTDTQYF
TRBV24-1	TRBJ2-1	few	.	CATSDQGYNEQFF
TRBV6-2/TRBV6-3	TRBJ2-7	.	TRBD2	CASSYGLAGRYEQYF
TRBV30	TRBJ2-2	.	.	CAWDMGAGTGELFF
TRBV2	TRBJ2-2	once	TRBD2	CASRTGTSGKGGELFF